The 19 T cell receptor beta chains below were found in one sample sequenced in a study of T cells in Graves' hyperthyroidism and ophthalmopathy. Researchers took RNA transcripts and amplified the TCR beta CDR3 regions from them. HTBI primers were employed in a first-round RT-PCR of the TCR CDR3. TCRdb processed the multiplex PCR reads anew with MiXCR; each CDR3 protein has one entry. The sample shows more than 600,000 distinct CDR3 sequences, less than 20% of them seen only once. Sample: blood. These TCRs come from a man younger than 35 with Graves' hyperthyroidism.

This clonotype occurred a few times. The chain combines TRBV9 with TRBJ2-6; 10 bases line up with TRBD2. The CDR3 runs to 19 residues. The V and J ends lost 4 bases and 0 bases, in that order; junction bases with no gene match: 10. Germline assignment: CDR1 SGDLS and CDR2 YYNGEE. The CDR3 DNA is TGTGCCAGCAGCCACGCCTCTAGCGGGGGAAGCTCTGGGGCCAACGTCCTGACTTTC. It yields the protein CASSHASSGGSSGANVLTF.

This clonotype was detected ten times or more. The V and J genes are TRBV12-3 or TRBV12-4 and TRBJ2-1; tentatively, D is TRBD2 (6 bases). The germline V and J ends were trimmed by 1 base and 5 bases, with 9 bases remaining between them. The CDR3 totals 14 residues. The CDR3, as DNA: TGTGCCAGCAGTTTAGGGCGGACTAACAATGAGCAGTTCTTC. It encodes CASSLGRTNNEQFF.

The table lists this clonotype with a few counts. The chain is built from TRBV6-5 and TRBJ2-3, with 8 bases aligning to TRBD2. The CDR3 loop spans 19 amino acids. Losses at the gene ends were 0 bases for V and 2 bases for J; bases not matched to a gene: 13. Germline loops: CDR1 MNHEY, CDR2 SVGAGI. The CDR3 loop reads CASSYSTLAGPYDTDTQYF. The CDR3 bases are TGTGCCAGCAGTTACTCGACCCTAGCGGGCCCATATGACACAGATACGCAGTATTTT.

CDR3 in DNA: TGTGCCAGCAGCCAGGTAGCGGGAGGTATCTACGAGCAGTACTTC. Amino acid sequence: CASSQVAGGIYEQYF. J is TRBJ2-7 and V is TRBV4-2; 10 positions agree with TRBD2. V shed 3 bases, J shed 3 bases, and the junction held 5 bases outside the gene matches. CDR1 and CDR2 from the germline V gene are LGHNA and YNFKEQ. This CDR3 comprises 15 residues.

Many counts were recorded for this clonotype. The chain uses TRBV6-1 and TRBJ2-7; the match to TRBD2 covers 8 bases. This CDR3 spans 12 amino acids. Per germline, CDR1 MNHNS and CDR2 SASEGT. Trimming at V came to 6 bases and at J to 7 bases, leaving 5 bases not matched to a gene. The CDR3 region is CASSSAGGEQYF. The CDR3 DNA reads as TGTGCCAGCAGCTCTGCGGGGGGAGAGCAGTACTTC.

This clonotype has just a few counts. This rearrangement joins TRBV10-3 to TRBJ1-1; the D is unclear. This CDR3 spans 13 amino acids. V lost 4 bases and J lost 0, with 6 bases in between. Germline V lookup: CDR1 ENHRY, CDR2 SYGVKD. CDR3 sequence reads: CAISADMNTEAFF. CDR3 bases: TGTGCCATCAGTGCCGATATGAACACTGAAGCTTTCTTT.

In this sample, this clonotype turned up a few times. V usage is TRBV28 and J usage is TRBJ2-7; maybe TRBD1 (5 bases). The CDR3 is 12 residues long. Germline V gene sequence: CDR1 MDHEN, CDR2 SYDVKM. The V and J ends lost 9 bases and 2 bases respectively, with 11 bases between them. CDR3 coding DNA: TGTGCCAGTGGGGCCGGCACCTACGAGCAGTACTTC. Amino acid sequence: CASGAGTYEQYF.

This clonotype was seen at least ten times. The genes are TRBV18 and TRBJ2-7; no definite D call. The V gene's germline CDR1 is KGHSH and CDR2 LQKENI. V lost 6 bases and J 3 bases, leaving 9 bases between the germline ends. CDR3 length equals 12 residues. The CDR3 coding sequence is TGTGCCAGCTCGGCCGGACGCTACGAGCAGTACTTC. Its translation is CASSAGRYEQYF.

This clonotype was seen at least ten times. This chain uses TRBV4-1 with TRBJ1-1; D call uncertain. Per germline, CDR1 MGHRA and CDR2 YSYEKL. V lost 4 bases and J 1 base, leaving 16 bases between the germline ends. This CDR3 spans 16 amino acids. CDR3 DNA sequence: TGCGCCAGCAGCCTAAAACTAAGCAGCAGGAACACTGAAGCTTTCTTT. Encoded protein: CASSLKLSSRNTEAFF.

This rearrangement joins TRBV5-1 to TRBJ2-7; a possible D gene is TRBD1 (6 bases). There are 17 residues in the CDR3. The germline V gene has CDR1 SGHRS and CDR2 YFSETQ. V was trimmed by 0 bases and J by 0 bases, leaving 16 bases between them. In DNA, the CDR3 is TGCGCCAGCAGCTTGGCCCCCCAGGGGTTGGGCTCCTACGAGCAGTACTTC. Translating it yields CASSLAPQGLGSYEQYF.

V gene TRBV10-3 combines with J gene TRBJ1-3, with D possibly matching TRBD1 (6 bases). CDR3 length equals 16 residues. The V end lost 6 bases, the J end lost 0 bases, and 15 bases lay between the germline ends. CDR1 and CDR2 from the germline V gene are ENHRY and SYGVKD. CDR3 in amino acids: CAISGGHSRSGNTIYF. The CDR3 nucleotides read TGTGCCATCAGCGGGGGACATTCCCGCTCTGGAAACACCATATATTTT.

V is TRBV20-1 and J is TRBJ2-4; TRBD2 agrees at 9 bases. Unmatched junction bases numbered 13, after V lost 3 bases and J lost 1 base. Germline lookup yields CDR1 DFQATT and CDR2 SNEGSKA (reference sequence). The CDR3 is 18 residues long. CDR3 coding DNA: TGCAGTGCTAGTTTGGGACTAGCCGTGGGCTTGGCCAAAAACATTCAGTACTTC. It codes for CSASLGLAVGLAKNIQYF.

A few counts support this clonotype. The chain is built from TRBV7-6 and TRBJ2-7, with a tentative D call TRBD2 (6 bases). From germline, CDR1 is SGHVS and CDR2 FNYEAQ. The V and J ends lost 5 bases and 2 bases respectively, with 16 bases between them. The CDR3 has 15 residues. CDR3 sequence reads: CASSPRPGGTYEQYF. For the CDR3, the DNA is TGTGCCAGCAGCCCAAGGCCTGGAGGGACCTACGAGCAGTACTTC.

J is TRBJ1-5 and V is TRBV27, with D unresolved. Between the trimmed V and J ends, which lost 5 bases and 7 bases, there was a span of 12 bases. The CDR3 contains 13 residues. The germline gives CDR1 MNHEY, CDR2 SMNVEV (reference sequence). The CDR3 region has the DNA TGTGCCAGCAGTCAGTCCTTGGGGCAGCCCCAGCATTTT. Encoded protein: CASSQSLGQPQHF.

This chain links TRBV28 with TRBJ1-2; D ambiguous. The CDR3 is 10 residues long. Trimming pared 4 bases from V and 6 bases from J, leaving 3 bases between. The germline CDR1 and CDR2 sequences are MDHEN and SYDVKM. CDR3 sequence (DNA): TGTGCCAGCAGTTACAATGGCTACACCTTC. This translates into CASSYNGYTF.

This clonotype was counted at least ten times. V gene TRBV7-2 combines with J gene TRBJ2-2; 11 bases line up with TRBD2. With 6 bases clipped from V and 3 bases from J, the junction kept 3 bases outside the gene matches. The germline gives CDR1 SGHTA, CDR2 FQGNSA. This CDR3 is 15 amino acids long. In DNA form, the CDR3 reads TGTGCCAGCAGTCGGACTAGCGGGCACACCGGGGAGCTGTTTTTT. It specifies CASSRTSGHTGELFF.

This clonotype came up many times. The chain combines TRBV6-2 or TRBV6-3 with TRBJ1-5, with D perhaps matching TRBD1 (5 bases). Germline CDR1 MNHEY, CDR2 SVGEGT. The CDR3 has 17 residues. With 5 bases removed from V and 6 bases from J, the gap between germline ends came to 23 bases. CDR3 bases: TGTGCCAGCAGTAATCGGGGGGAGCTACTCGTCGGTCAGCCCCAGCATTTT. This codes for CASSNRGELLVGQPQHF.

The chain links TRBV24-1 to TRBJ2-5; the match to TRBD1 covers 9 bases. CDR3 size: 15 residues. V was clipped by 3 bases and J by 4 bases; unmatched bases: 5. Germline V gives CDR1 KGHDR, CDR2 SFDVKD. CDR3 DNA: TGTGCCACCAGTGATACAGGGGGCGATTTAGAGACCCAGTACTTC. This codes for CATSDTGGDLETQYF.

This clonotype was counted between two and nine times. DNA for the CDR3: TGTGCCAGCTTGACGGCAACCGATGAAAAACTGTTTTTT. This encodes CASLTATDEKLFF. V usage is TRBV6-1 and J usage is TRBJ1-4; D gene unclear. The CDR3 spans 13 residues. V was trimmed by 8 bases and J by 6 bases, leaving 13 bases between them. Germline V gene lookup returns CDR1 MNHNS and CDR2 SASEGT.